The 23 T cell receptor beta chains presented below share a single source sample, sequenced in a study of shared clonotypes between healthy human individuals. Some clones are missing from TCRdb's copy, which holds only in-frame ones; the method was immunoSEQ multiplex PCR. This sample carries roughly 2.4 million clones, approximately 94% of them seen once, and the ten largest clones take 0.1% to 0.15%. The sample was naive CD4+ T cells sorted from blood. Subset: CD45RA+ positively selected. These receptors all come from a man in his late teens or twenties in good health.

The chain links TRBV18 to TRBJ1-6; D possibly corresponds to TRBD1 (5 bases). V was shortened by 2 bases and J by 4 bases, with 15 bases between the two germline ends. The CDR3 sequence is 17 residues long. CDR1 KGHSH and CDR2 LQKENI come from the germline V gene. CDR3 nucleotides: TGTGCCAGCTCACCAGGCTTCCTGGGGACGTATAATTCACCCCTCCACTTT. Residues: CASSPGFLGTYNSPLHF. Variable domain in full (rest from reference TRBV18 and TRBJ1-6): NAGVMQNPRHLVRRRGQEARLRCSPMKGHSHVYWYRQLPEEGLKFMVYLQKENIIDESGMPKERFSAEFPKEGPSILRIQQVVRGDSAAYFCASSPGFLGTYNSPLHFGNGTRLTVT.

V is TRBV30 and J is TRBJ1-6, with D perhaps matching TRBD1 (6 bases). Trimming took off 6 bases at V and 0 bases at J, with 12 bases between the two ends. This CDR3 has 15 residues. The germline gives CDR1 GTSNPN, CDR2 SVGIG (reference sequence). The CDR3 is CACGQTDSYNSPLHF. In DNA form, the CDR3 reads TGTGCCTGCGGACAGACGGACTCCTATAATTCACCCCTCCACTTT.

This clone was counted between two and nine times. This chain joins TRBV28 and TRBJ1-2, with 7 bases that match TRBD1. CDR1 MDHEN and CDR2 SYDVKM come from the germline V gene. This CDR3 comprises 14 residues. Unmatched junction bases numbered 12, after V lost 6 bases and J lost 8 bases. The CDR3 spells CASSPRNRGRGYTF. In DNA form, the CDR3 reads TGTGCCAGCAGCCCAAGAAACAGGGGTCGAGGCTACACCTTC.

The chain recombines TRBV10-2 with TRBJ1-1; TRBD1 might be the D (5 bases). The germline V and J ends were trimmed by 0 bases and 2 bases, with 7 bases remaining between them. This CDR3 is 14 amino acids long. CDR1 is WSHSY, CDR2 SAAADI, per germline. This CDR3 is CASSESRVNTEAFF. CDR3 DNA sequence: TGCGCCAGCAGTGAGTCCAGGGTTAACACTGAAGCTTTCTTT.

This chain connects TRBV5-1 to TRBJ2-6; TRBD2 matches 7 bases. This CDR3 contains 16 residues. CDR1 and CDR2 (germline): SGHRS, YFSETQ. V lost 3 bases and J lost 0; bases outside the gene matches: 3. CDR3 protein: CASSSRGDSGANVLTF. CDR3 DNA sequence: TGCGCCAGCAGCTCCCGGGGGGACTCTGGGGCCAACGTCCTGACTTTC.

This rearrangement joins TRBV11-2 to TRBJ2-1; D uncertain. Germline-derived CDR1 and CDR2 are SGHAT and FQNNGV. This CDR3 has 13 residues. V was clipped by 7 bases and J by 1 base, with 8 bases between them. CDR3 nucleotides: TGTGCCAGCACTGCCCAGTCCTACAATGAGCAGTTCTTC. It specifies CASTAQSYNEQFF.

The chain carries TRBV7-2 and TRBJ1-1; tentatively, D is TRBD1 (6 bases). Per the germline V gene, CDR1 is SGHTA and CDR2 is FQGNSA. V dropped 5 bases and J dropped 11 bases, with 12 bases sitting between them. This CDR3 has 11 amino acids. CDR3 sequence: CASSPWTEAFF. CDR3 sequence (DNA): TGTGCCAGCAGCCCTTGGACAGAGGCTTTCTTT.

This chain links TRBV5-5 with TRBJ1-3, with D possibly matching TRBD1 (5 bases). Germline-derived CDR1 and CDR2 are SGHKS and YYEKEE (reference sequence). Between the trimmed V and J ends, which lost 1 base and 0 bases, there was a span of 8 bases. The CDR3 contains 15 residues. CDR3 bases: TGTGCCAGCAGCTTGCGGGGGGACTCTGGAAACACCATATATTTT. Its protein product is CASSLRGDSGNTIYF.

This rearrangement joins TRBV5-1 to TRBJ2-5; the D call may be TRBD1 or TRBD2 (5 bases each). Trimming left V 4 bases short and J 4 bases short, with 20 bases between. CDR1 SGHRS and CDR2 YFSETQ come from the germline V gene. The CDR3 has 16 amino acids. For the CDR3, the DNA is TGCGCCAGCAGCGTTGGCTCGGACACGGCGGGAGAGACCCAGTACTTC. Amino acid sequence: CASSVGSDTAGETQYF.

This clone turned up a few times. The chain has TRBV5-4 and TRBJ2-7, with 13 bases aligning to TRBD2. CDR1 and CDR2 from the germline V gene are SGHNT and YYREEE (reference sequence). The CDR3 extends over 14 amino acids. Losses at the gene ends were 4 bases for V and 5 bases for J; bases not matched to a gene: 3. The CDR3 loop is CASSGLAGVHEQYF. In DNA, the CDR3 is TGTGCCAGCAGCGGACTAGCGGGAGTGCACGAGCAGTACTTC.

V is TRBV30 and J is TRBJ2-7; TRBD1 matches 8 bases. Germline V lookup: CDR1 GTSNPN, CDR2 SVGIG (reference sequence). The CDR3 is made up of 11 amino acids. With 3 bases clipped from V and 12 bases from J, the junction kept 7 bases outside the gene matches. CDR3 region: CAWSQGARWYF. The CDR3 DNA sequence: TGTGCCTGGAGCCAGGGGGCTCGGTGGTACTTC.

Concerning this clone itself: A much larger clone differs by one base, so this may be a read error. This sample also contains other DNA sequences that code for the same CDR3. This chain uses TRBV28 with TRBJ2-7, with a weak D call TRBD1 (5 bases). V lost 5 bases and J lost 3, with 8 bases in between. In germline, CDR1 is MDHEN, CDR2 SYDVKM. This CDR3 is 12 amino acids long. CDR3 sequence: CASSLQGYEQYF. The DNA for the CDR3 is TGTGCCAGCAGTCTCCAGGGCTACGAGCAGTACTTC.

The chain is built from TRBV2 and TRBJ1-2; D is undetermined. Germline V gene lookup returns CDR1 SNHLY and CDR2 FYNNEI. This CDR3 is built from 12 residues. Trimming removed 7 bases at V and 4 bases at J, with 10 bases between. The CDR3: CASNWPRYGYTF. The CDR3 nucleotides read TGTGCCAGCAATTGGCCTCGCTATGGCTACACCTTC.

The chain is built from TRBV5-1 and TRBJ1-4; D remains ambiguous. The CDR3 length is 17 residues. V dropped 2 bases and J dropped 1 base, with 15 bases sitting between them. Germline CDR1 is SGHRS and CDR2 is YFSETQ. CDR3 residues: CASSFTRALVTNEKLFF. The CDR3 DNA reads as TGCGCCAGCAGCTTTACACGGGCGCTAGTAACTAATGAAAAACTGTTTTTT.

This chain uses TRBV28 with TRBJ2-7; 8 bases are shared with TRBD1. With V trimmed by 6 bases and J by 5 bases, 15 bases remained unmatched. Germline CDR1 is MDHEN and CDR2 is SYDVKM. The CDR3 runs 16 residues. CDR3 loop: CASSLPPGTGPDEQYF. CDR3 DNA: TGTGCCAGCAGCCTCCCCCCCGGGACAGGACCTGACGAGCAGTACTTC.

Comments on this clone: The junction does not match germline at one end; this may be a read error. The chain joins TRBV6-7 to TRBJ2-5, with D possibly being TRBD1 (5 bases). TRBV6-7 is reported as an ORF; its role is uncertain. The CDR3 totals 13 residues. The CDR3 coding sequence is TGTGCCAGCACTTACAGACAGAGAGAGACCCAGTACTTC. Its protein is CASTYRQRETQYF.

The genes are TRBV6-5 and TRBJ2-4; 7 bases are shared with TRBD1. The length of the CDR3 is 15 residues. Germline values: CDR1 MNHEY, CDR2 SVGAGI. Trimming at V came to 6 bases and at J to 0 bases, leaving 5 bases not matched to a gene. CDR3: CASRGTEIAKNIQYF. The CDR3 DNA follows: TGTGCCAGCAGAGGGACAGAAATAGCCAAAAACATTCAGTACTTC.

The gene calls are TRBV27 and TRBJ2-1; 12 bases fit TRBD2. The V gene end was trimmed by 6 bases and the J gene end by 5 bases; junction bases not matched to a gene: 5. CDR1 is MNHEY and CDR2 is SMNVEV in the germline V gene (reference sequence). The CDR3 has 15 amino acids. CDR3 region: CASRLAGGPNNEQFF. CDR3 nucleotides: TGTGCCAGCAGGCTAGCGGGAGGGCCCAACAATGAGCAGTTCTTC.

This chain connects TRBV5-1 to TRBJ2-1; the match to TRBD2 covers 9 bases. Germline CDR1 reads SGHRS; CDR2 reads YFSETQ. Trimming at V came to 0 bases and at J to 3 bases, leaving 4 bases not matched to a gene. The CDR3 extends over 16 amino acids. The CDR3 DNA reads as TGCGCCAGCAGCTTGGACGGGACTAGCTTCTACAATGAGCAGTTCTTC. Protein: CASSLDGTSFYNEQFF.

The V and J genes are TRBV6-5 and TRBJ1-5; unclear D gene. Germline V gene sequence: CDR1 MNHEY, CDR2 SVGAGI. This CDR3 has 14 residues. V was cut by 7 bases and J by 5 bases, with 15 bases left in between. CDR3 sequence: CASKPLLWDQPQHF. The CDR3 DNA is TGTGCCAGCAAGCCTCTTTTGTGGGATCAGCCCCAGCATTTT.

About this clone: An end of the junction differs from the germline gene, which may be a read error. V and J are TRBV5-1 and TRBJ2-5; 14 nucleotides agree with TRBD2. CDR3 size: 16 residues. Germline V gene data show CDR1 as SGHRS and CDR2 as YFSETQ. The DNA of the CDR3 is TGCGCCAGCAGCTCAGGACTAGCGGGGGGCCAAGAGGCCCAGTACTTC. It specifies CASSSGLAGGQEAQYF.

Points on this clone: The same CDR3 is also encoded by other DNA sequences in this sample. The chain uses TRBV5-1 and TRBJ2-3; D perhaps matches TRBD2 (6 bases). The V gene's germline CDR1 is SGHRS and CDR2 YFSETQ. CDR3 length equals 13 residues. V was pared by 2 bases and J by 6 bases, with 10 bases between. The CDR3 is CASSLALADTQYF. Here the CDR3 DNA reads TGCGCCAGCAGCTTAGCGCTAGCGGATACGCAGTATTTT.

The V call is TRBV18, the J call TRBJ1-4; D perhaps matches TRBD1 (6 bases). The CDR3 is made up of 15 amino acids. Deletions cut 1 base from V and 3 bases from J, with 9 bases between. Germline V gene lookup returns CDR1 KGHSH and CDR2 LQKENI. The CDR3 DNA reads TGTGCCAGCTCACCACTCAGGGGTGCTAATGAAAAACTGTTTTTT. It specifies CASSPLRGANEKLFF.